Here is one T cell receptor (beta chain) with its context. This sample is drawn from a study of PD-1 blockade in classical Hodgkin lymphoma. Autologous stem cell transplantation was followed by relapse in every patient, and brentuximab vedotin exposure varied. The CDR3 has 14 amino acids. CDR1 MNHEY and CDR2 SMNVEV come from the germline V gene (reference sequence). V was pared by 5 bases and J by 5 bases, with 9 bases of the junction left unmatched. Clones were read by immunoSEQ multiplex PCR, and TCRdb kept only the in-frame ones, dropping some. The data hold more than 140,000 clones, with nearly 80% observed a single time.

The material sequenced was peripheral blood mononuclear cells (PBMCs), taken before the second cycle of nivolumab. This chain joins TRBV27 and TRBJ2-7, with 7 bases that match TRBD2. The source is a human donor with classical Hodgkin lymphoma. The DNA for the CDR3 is TGTGCCAGCAGTCCGACGGGACTAAGAAACGAGCAGTACTTC. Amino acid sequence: CASSPTGLRNEQYF.